Listed below are T cell receptor beta chains from one sample, sequenced in a study of T cells expressing NK-cell markers. TCRdb processed the 5' RACE reads again and assigns one entry to each CDR3 protein, with no DNA. The listing contains 400,000 to 550,000 distinct CDR3 sequences. Sequencing input: blood T cells: a sorted CD56 or NKG2C T cell subset, CD4+ or CD8+ T cells, or bulk PBMC T cells (not recorded which). The receptors were gathered from a woman between 18 and 69 years old in good health. The CDR3 runs from the conserved cysteine through the conserved F or W.

len,j_gene,v_gene,CDR3aa
11,TRBJ2-3,TRBV5-1,CASSLADTQYF
14,TRBJ2-5,TRBV20-1,CSAIAGTGGETQYF
14,TRBJ2-1,TRBV28,CASTVRGAYNEQFF
11,TRBJ2-1,TRBV20-1,CSAPHYNEQFF
19,TRBJ2-2,TRBV11-2,CASSPRWASGRINTGELFF
13,TRBJ1-2,TRBV7-2,CASSTGRYYGYTF
13,TRBJ2-1,TRBV6-5,CASSYGGREEQFF
15,TRBJ2-1,TRBV5-1,CASIAGTGRVDEQFF
15,TRBJ2-5,TRBV11-2,CASSLGGRLGETQYF
16,TRBJ2-1,TRBV12-3/TRBV12-4,CASSLVGQSSYNEQFF
18,TRBJ2-1,TRBV11-2,CASSLGFSWREKNNEQFF
13,TRBJ1-1,TRBV12-5,CASGFGVNTEAFF
13,TRBJ1-2,TRBV29-1,CSVSGTANYGYTF
14,TRBJ1-2,TRBV12-3/TRBV12-4,CASSSGPLNYGYTF
17,TRBJ1-2,TRBV5-1,CASSYRPGTGFNYGYTF
17,TRBJ1-2,TRBV7-6,CASSSVRGAGQTYGYTF
13,TRBJ2-3,TRBV28,CASKYGGPDTQYF
16,TRBJ1-2,TRBV12-3/TRBV12-4,CASSLGQRQGNYGYTF
13,TRBJ1-3,TRBV7-3,CASSFATGNTIYF
14,TRBJ2-5,TRBV7-2,CASSLVGVWETQYF
12,TRBJ2-4,TRBV20-1,CSASKDTAIQYF
14,TRBJ1-2,TRBV4-3,CASSQLRQNYGYTF
15,TRBJ2-5,TRBV7-7,CASSLIVGRSETQYF
16,TRBJ2-7,TRBV6-5,CASSYSVAVSSYEQYF
12,TRBJ2-4,TRBV6-1,CASSEAADIQYF
14,TRBJ2-3,TRBV7-3,CASTRGAPGDTQYF
12,TRBJ2-1,TRBV12-3/TRBV12-4,CASRPGSNEQFF
13,TRBJ1-2,TRBV7-9,CASSLGRDYGYTF
12,TRBJ1-1,TRBV20-1,CSARDYVTEAFF
14,TRBJ1-4,TRBV4-3,CASSDRVANEKLFF
14,TRBJ2-7,TRBV5-1,CASSAGQPRGEQYF
13,TRBJ2-7,TRBV27,CASSLSSFYEQYF
11,TRBJ2-1,TRBV10-3,CAIGTGNEQFF
18,TRBJ2-3,TRBV28,CASSFGGVLAGGTDTQYF
14,TRBJ1-1,TRBV27,CASSPRGLNTEAFF
12,TRBJ1-1,TRBV29-1,CSVVGGDTEAFF
18,TRBJ2-7,TRBV20-1,CSARVMGGWPQVNYEQYF
13,TRBJ1-4,TRBV5-1,CASSLAPDEKLFF
14,TRBJ1-2,TRBV20-1,CSASDRGGNYGYTF
15,TRBJ1-1,TRBV14,CASSQVWKPNTEAFF
15,TRBJ1-2,TRBV12-3/TRBV12-4,CASSRPGTLEYGYTF
13,TRBJ2-2,TRBV20-1,CSAGLVNTGELFF
14,TRBJ2-2,TRBV10-3,CAINGDANTGELFF
15,TRBJ1-2,TRBV4-3,CASSQDLGQINGYTF
15,TRBJ1-1,TRBV18,CASSPLGQGETEAFF
14,TRBJ1-4,TRBV5-1,CASKRQGSNEKLFF
13,TRBJ2-1,TRBV15,CATSRGRGYEQFF
17,TRBJ2-7,TRBV20-1,CSARDNKPRRSSYEQYF
14,TRBJ1-1,TRBV20-1,CSAPQGGRNTEAFF
16,TRBJ2-1,TRBV5-1,CASSWDRGVLVNEQFF
13,TRBJ2-5,TRBV20-1,CSASLVRGETQYF
13,TRBJ1-1,TRBV20-1,CSAGSIERTETFF
17,TRBJ2-1,TRBV3-1,CASSDATRNSRGDEQFF
13,TRBJ1-1,TRBV28,CASSFESDREAFF
15,TRBJ2-3,TRBV20-1,CSARDSTGGTDTQYF
18,TRBJ1-5,TRBV6-2/TRBV6-3,CASSYALDRGRGNQPQHF
13,TRBJ2-7,TRBV6-2/TRBV6-3,CASIKDKSYEQYF